The entry below gives a single T cell receptor beta chain sequence along with its context. In germline, CDR1 is ENHRY, CDR2 SYGVKD. The CDR3 has 14 residues. Trimming stripped 0 bases from V and 9 bases from J, with 12 bases between. This sample is part of a study of T cells after yellow fever vaccination. TCRdb itself ran the 5' RACE reads through MiXCR, one entry per CDR3 protein. The data hold just over 250,000 distinct CDR3 sequences, with about 5.2% observed a single time. The TCR originated in a man aged 18 to 30 who received the YFV17D yellow fever vaccine. The chain is built from TRBV10-3 and TRBJ1-5; D uncertain. Source: CD4+ T cells sorted from PBMCs, taken on the day of the yellow fever booster vaccination. CDR3 bases: TGTGCCATCAGTGAGTCTACCGCCAGCGGGCCCCAGCATTTT. Translation: CAISESTASGPQHF.